This TCR beta chain derives from a study of STAT5B mutations in CD4+ large granular lymphocyte leukemia. Background on the study: Healthy donors showed HLA-associated enrichment of the CDR3 'QG' motif.

Per germline, CDR1 LGHNA and CDR2 YSLEER. The CDR3 is 16 amino acids. V lost 0 bases, J lost 4 bases, and 14 bases lay in between. Libraries were prepared by immunoSEQ multiplex PCR; TCRdb keeps only in-frame clonotypes and omits some of them. This table has 30,000 to 35,000 clones, approximately 80% appearing once. The sequenced material came from CD4+ T cells from blood buffy coats. This chain links TRBV4-3 with TRBJ2-3; a weak D match, TRBD1 (6 bases). The clonotype originates from a human donor in good health. CDR3 nucleotide sequence: TGCGCCAGCAGCCAAGAGATATCGACAGGATCAGATACGCAGTATTTT. Its protein is CASSQEISTGSDTQYF.